The subject of this entry is one TCR beta chain. The data were taken from a study of blood T cell repertoires in COVID-19. For the study at large: Sites across the United States, Italy and Spain contributed samples from acute and convalescent COVID-19. T cells, B-cell-depleted T cells, or PBMCs supplied cDNA or gDNA.

Original analysis: It was from reference gene primer amplification that nucleated cell counts were estimated. This table comes from immunoSEQ multiplex PCR, and its TCRdb copy is limited to in-frame clones, with some not included. V and J calls and clone size follow that table, whereas D and trimming were derived from the DNA. Of some 300,000 clones listed, around 90% are singletons. This CDR3 region has 15 residues. Germline CDR1 reads SGHRS; CDR2 reads YFSETQ. The V and J ends lost 3 bases and 0 bases respectively, with 12 bases between them. The chain combines TRBV5-1 with TRBJ1-1; D is possibly TRBD1 (6 bases). This TCR derives from a man aged 18 to 29 with active or convalescent COVID-19. The sample consisted of peripheral blood. DNA for the CDR3: TGCGCCAGCAGCTCTGGGTGGGGGCTGAACACTGAAGCTTTCTTT. Amino acids: CASSSGWGLNTEAFF.